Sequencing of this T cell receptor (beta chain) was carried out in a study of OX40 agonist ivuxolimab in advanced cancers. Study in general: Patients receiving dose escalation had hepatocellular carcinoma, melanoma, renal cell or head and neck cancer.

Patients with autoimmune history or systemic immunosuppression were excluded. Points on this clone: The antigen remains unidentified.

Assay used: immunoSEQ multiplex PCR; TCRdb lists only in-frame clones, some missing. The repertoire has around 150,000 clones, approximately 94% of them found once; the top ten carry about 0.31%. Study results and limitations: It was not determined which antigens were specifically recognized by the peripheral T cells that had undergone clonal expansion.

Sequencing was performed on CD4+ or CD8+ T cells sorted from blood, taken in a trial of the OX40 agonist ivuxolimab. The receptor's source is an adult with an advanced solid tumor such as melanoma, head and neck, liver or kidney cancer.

Here the CDR3 reads CASSQEGLPVGYTF. The DNA for the CDR3 is TGCGCCAGCAGCCAAGAGGGCCTCCCCGTAGGCTACACCTTC. The rearrangement links TRBV4-3 to TRBJ1-2; no reliable D call. Germline V lookup: CDR1 LGHNA, CDR2 YSLEER. CDR3 length: 14 amino acids. V lost 0 bases and J 8 bases, leaving 13 bases between the germline ends.